Each of the 30 T cell receptor beta chains below was sequenced from the same sample in a study of blood T cell repertoires in COVID-19. Produced via immunoSEQ multiplex PCR; TCRdb's table is partial and in-frame only. Of over 200,000 clones in the sample, approximately 87% were seen once. The specimen was PBMCs or T cells enriched from blood (not recorded which). Receptor source: a woman between 45 and 60 years old in a cohort exposed to, infected with or recovered from COVID-19 (not recorded which).

This clone was seen more than once but under ten times. The CDR3 spells CASVPLGLMNTEAFF. The CDR3 DNA follows: TGCGCCAGCGTCCCTTTGGGCCTAATGAACACTGAAGCTTTCTTT. The J gene is TRBJ1-1, the V gene TRBV5-1, with D uncertain. This CDR3 is 15 amino acids long. V was pared by 7 bases and J by 0 bases, with 16 bases between. Germline V gives CDR1 SGHRS, CDR2 YFSETQ. The full variable domain, rest sourced from reference TRBV5-1 and TRBJ1-1, is KAGVTQTPRYLIKTRGQQVTLSCSPISGHRSVSWYQQTPGQGLQFLFEYFSETQRNKGNFPGRFSGRQFSNSRSEMNVSTLELGDSALYLCASVPLGLMNTEAFFGQGTRLTVV.

The CDR3 loop is CASGSWTGTGTGELFF. The CDR3 bases are TGTGCTAGTGGTTCTTGGACAGGGACGGGCACCGGGGAGCTGTTTTTT. V gene TRBV12-5 combines with J gene TRBJ2-2; 8 bases are shared with TRBD1. The CDR3 has 16 residues. Germline-derived CDR1 and CDR2 are LGHNT and FRNRAP. Germline trimming cut 4 bases from V and 4 bases from J; bases unmatched to any gene: 8.

This chain uses TRBV19 with TRBJ2-7, with 11 positions matching TRBD1. V gave up 8 bases and J gave up 1 base; unmatched junction bases: 1. Germline V gives CDR1 LNHDA, CDR2 SQIVND (reference sequence). The CDR3 spans 13 residues. The DNA of the CDR3 is TGTGCCAGTCGGGACAGGGGGTCCTACGAGCAGTACTTC. Amino acid sequence: CASRDRGSYEQYF.

A single count supports this clone. Germline and junction disagree at one end, which may indicate a read error. CDR3 DNA sequence: TGTGCTAGCAGCCCCCTCAGCGGGGGGGCCAATACTGCGCAGTATTTT. It encodes CASSPLSGGANTAQYF. The chain employs TRBV7-7 and TRBJ2-3, with 10 bases lining up with TRBD2. Germline V gene lookup returns CDR1 SSHAT and CDR2 FNYEAQ (reference sequence). The length of the CDR3 is 16 residues. Looking up the rest from reference TRBV7-7 and TRBJ2-3 gives the full variable domain: GAGVSQSPRYKVTKRGQDVTLRCDPISSHATLYWYQQALGQGPEFLTYFNYEAQPDKSGLPSDRFSAERPEGSISTLTIQRTEQRDSAMYRCASSPLSGGANTAQYFGPGTRLTVL.

The gene calls are TRBV5-1 and TRBJ1-2; 8 bases are a match to TRBD1. CDR1 and CDR2 from the germline V gene are SGHRS and YFSETQ. The J segment lost 10 bases and the V segment lost 2 bases, leaving 10 bases of the junction unmatched. CDR3 length equals 14 residues. The CDR3 here is CASSLQGDSFDYTF. Here the CDR3 DNA reads TGCGCCAGCAGCTTACAGGGGGATAGCTTTGACTACACCTTC.

This clone occurred once. This chain connects TRBV28 to TRBJ2-7, with D perhaps matching TRBD1 (6 bases). Germline V CDR1 and CDR2: MDHEN, SYDVKM. V dropped 6 bases and J dropped 0 bases, with 18 bases sitting between them. This CDR3 region has 16 residues. The CDR3 DNA reads TGTGCCAGCAGCTTACTGTGGGACACCTTCTCCTACGAGCAGTACTTC. This translates into CASSLLWDTFSYEQYF.

The chain recombines TRBV5-1 with TRBJ2-7; weak D call: TRBD2 (6 bases). Germline assignment: CDR1 SGHRS and CDR2 YFSETQ. The CDR3 totals 14 residues. V gave up 4 bases and J gave up 1 base, with 12 bases separating them. CDR3 DNA sequence: TGCGCCAGCAGCCCCGGGACTGAATCCTACGAGCAGTACTTC. Amino acids: CASSPGTESYEQYF. Full variable domain (rest looked up from reference TRBV5-1 and TRBJ2-7): KAGVTQTPRYLIKTRGQQVTLSCSPISGHRSVSWYQQTPGQGLQFLFEYFSETQRNKGNFPGRFSGRQFSNSRSEMNVSTLELGDSALYLCASSPGTESYEQYFGPGTRLTVT.

The chain is built from TRBV19 and TRBJ2-2, with a weak D call TRBD1 (7 bases). V shed 6 bases and J shed 0 bases, with 20 bases lying between them. From germline, CDR1 is LNHDA and CDR2 SQIVND (reference sequence). The CDR3 consists of 18 residues. The CDR3: CASRSGAGQGANTGELFF. For the CDR3, the DNA is TGTGCCAGTAGATCGGGGGCCGGGCAGGGGGCGAACACCGGGGAGCTGTTTTTT.

The chain uses TRBV20-1 and TRBJ1-1; 7 bases fit TRBD1. Losses at the gene ends were 3 bases for V and 3 bases for J; bases not matched to a gene: 4. The V gene's germline CDR1 is DFQATT and CDR2 SNEGSKA (reference sequence). This CDR3 is 13 amino acids long. The CDR3 DNA follows: TGCAGTGCTAGTGAACAGGGGTACACTGAAGCTTTCTTT. This sequence encodes CSASEQGYTEAFF.

The CDR3 coding sequence is TGTGCCAGCAGTTACGCAGCTCTAGCGAAATGGAACACCGGGGAGCTGTTTTTT. Translation: CASSYAALAKWNTGELFF. The V call is TRBV6-2 or TRBV6-3, the J call TRBJ2-2; D possibly corresponds to TRBD2 (6 bases). Germline V gives CDR1 MNHEY, CDR2 SVGEGT. This CDR3 comprises 18 residues. V was clipped by 2 bases and J by 1 base, with 17 bases between them.

The V and J genes are TRBV24-1 and TRBJ1-2; TRBD1 aligns across 7 bases. The CDR3 is 14 residues long. J was trimmed by 4 bases and V by 4 bases; bases with no gene match: 5. CDR1 is KGHDR, CDR2 SFDVKD, per germline. The CDR3 DNA is TGTGCCACCAGTGAGGGCCGGGACAGCTATGGCTACACCTTC. Translating gives CATSEGRDSYGYTF.

This chain links TRBV6-1 with TRBJ1-3, with 10 bases fitting TRBD1. The V and J ends lost 4 bases and 4 bases, in that order; junction bases with no gene match: 10. The CDR3 loop spans 17 amino acids. CDR1 and CDR2 from the germline V gene are MNHNS and SASEGT. The CDR3 DNA reads as TGTGCCAGCAGTGGGGACAGGGGCGCACGAGTAGGAAACACCATATATTTT. This sequence encodes CASSGDRGARVGNTIYF.

CDR3 loop: CASSDPGGSNYGYTF. The CDR3 DNA sequence: TGTGCCAGCAGTGACCCAGGGGGCAGTAACTATGGCTACACCTTC. The chain employs TRBV6-1 and TRBJ1-2; TRBD1 agrees at 8 bases. V dropped 3 bases and J dropped 1; count of bases not matched to a gene: 4. This CDR3 region has 15 residues. Germline V gene data show CDR1 as MNHNS and CDR2 as SASEGT.

This rearrangement joins TRBV6-5 to TRBJ1-6, with TRBD1 matching over 8 bases. V was pared by 5 bases and J by 7 bases, with 7 bases of the junction left unmatched. Germline V gene data show CDR1 as MNHEY and CDR2 as SVGAGI. The CDR3 is made up of 15 amino acids. Here the CDR3 DNA reads TGTGCCAGCAGTCCCGGGACAGGCTTAAATTCACCCCTCCACTTT. Encoded protein: CASSPGTGLNSPLHF.

This clone was found a few times. V usage is TRBV6-5 and J usage is TRBJ1-1; 8 nucleotides line up with TRBD1. The J segment lost 5 bases and the V segment lost 0 bases, leaving 5 bases of the junction unmatched. Germline V gene lookup returns CDR1 MNHEY and CDR2 SVGAGI. This CDR3 has 15 amino acids. CDR3 sequence reads: CASSYSIGQGTEAFF. In DNA form, the CDR3 reads TGTGCCAGCAGTTACTCGATCGGACAGGGAACTGAAGCTTTCTTT.

V and J are TRBV10-3 and TRBJ2-7; D is possibly TRBD2 (5 bases). This CDR3 is 12 amino acids long. V lost 10 bases to trimming and J lost 0 bases, with 10 bases between them. Germline CDR1 and CDR2: ENHRY and SYGVKD. The DNA of the CDR3 is TGTGCCACGCAGAGGGACTCCTACGAGCAGTACTTC. This translates into CATQRDSYEQYF.

This sequence joins TRBV6-5 and TRBJ1-2; possibly TRBD1 for D (6 bases). Germline V gene sequence: CDR1 MNHEY, CDR2 SVGAGI. The CDR3 spans 14 residues. V dropped 5 bases and J dropped 7 bases, with 17 bases sitting between them. In DNA, the CDR3 is TGTGCCAGCAGTCAGTCCCGGGACATTTTTGGCTACACCTTC. As protein: CASSQSRDIFGYTF.

This clone was counted once. The gene calls are TRBV19 and TRBJ1-5, with TRBD1 identical over 9 bases. With 2 bases clipped from V and 5 bases from J, the junction kept 7 bases outside the gene matches. CDR3 length: 16 amino acids. Germline V gene sequence: CDR1 LNHDA, CDR2 SQIVND (reference sequence). The CDR3 reads CASSINIRTGDQPQHF. The CDR3 nucleotides read TGTGCCAGTAGTATAAACATTAGGACAGGGGATCAGCCCCAGCATTTT. Filled out from reference TRBV19 and TRBJ1-5, the complete variable domain reads DGGITQSPKYLFRKEGQNVTLSCEQNLNHDAMYWYRQDPGQGLRLIYYSQIVNDFQKGDIAEGYSVSREKKESFPLTVTSAQKNPTAFYLCASSINIRTGDQPQHFGDGTRLSIL.

This clone was seen only a few times. The J gene is TRBJ2-5, the V gene TRBV3-1 (or the pseudogene TRBV3-2); no firm D call. The CDR3 extends over 13 amino acids. Germline lookup yields CDR1 LGHDT and CDR2 YNNKEL (reference sequence). The V end was cut by 3 bases, the J end by 1 base, with 6 bases between. The CDR3 sequence is CASSQTLQETQYF. The CDR3 DNA reads TGTGCCAGCAGCCAGACACTCCAAGAGACCCAGTACTTC.

The chain carries TRBV7-9 and TRBJ1-1; no clear D. The CDR3 spans 15 residues. Germline V gene data show CDR1 as SEHNR and CDR2 as FQNEAQ (reference sequence). Trimming removed 7 bases from V and 0 bases from J, with 15 bases in between. The CDR3, as DNA: TGTGCCAGCATGTTGCGGCAGGCAATGAACACTGAAGCTTTCTTT. Protein product: CASMLRQAMNTEAFF.

The chain joins TRBV24-1 to TRBJ1-4, with 11 bases identical to TRBD1. Trimming at V came to 4 bases and at J to 8 bases, leaving 8 bases not matched to a gene. This CDR3 contains 16 residues. Germline V gene sequence: CDR1 KGHDR, CDR2 SFDVKD. The CDR3 is CATSDPRTGGEEKLFF. The CDR3 DNA sequence: TGTGCCACCAGTGACCCGCGGACAGGGGGCGAAGAAAAACTGTTTTTT.

V gene TRBV3-1 (or the pseudogene TRBV3-2) combines with J gene TRBJ2-3; 14 nucleotides agree with TRBD2. The germline CDR1 and CDR2 sequences are LGHDT and YNNKEL (reference sequence). With V trimmed by 0 bases and J by 4 bases, 6 bases remained unmatched. The CDR3 runs to 18 residues. Here the CDR3 DNA reads TGTGCCAGCAGCCAAGAATCGACTAGCGGGGGGGCCGCAGATACGCAGTATTTT. Translation gives CASSQESTSGGAADTQYF.

This rearrangement joins TRBV19 to TRBJ2-2; the D gene is possibly TRBD1 (5 bases). From germline, CDR1 is LNHDA and CDR2 SQIVND (reference sequence). The CDR3 is 16 amino acids. Trimming removed 7 bases at V and 4 bases at J, with 19 bases between. CDR3 amino acids: CASTPKGVKGTGELFF. DNA for the CDR3: TGTGCCAGTACCCCTAAAGGGGTCAAGGGCACCGGGGAGCTGTTTTTT.

The chain has TRBV7-9 and TRBJ1-5; D uncertain. Per the germline V gene, CDR1 is SEHNR and CDR2 is FQNEAQ (reference sequence). Trimming stripped 5 bases from V and 7 bases from J, with 12 bases between. This CDR3 has 13 amino acids. CDR3 amino acids: CASSLGGKQPQHF. The DNA for the CDR3 is TGTGCCAGCAGCCTCGGAGGAAAACAGCCCCAGCATTTT.

This CDR3 is CASSQVGDTEAFF. In DNA, the CDR3 is TGTGCCAGCAGCCAGGTCGGGGACACTGAAGCTTTCTTT. V is TRBV13 and J is TRBJ1-1; no firm D call. The germline V and J ends were trimmed by 5 bases and 3 bases, with 10 bases remaining between them. The CDR3 has 13 amino acids. Per the germline V gene, CDR1 is PRHDT and CDR2 is FYEKMQ (reference sequence).

CDR3 sequence (DNA): TGCAGCGTTTCAGCGGGGAACGAGCAGTACTTC. Residues: CSVSAGNEQYF. This chain connects TRBV29-1 to TRBJ2-7; TRBD2 agrees at 7 bases. The CDR3 runs 11 residues. J was trimmed by 5 bases and V by 5 bases; bases with no gene match: 3. Germline CDR1 is SQVTM and CDR2 is ANQGSEA.

The gene calls are TRBV7-3 and TRBJ1-2; TRBD1 agrees at 7 bases. V trimming: 1 base; J trimming: 4 bases; junction bases outside the gene matches: 12. Germline V gives CDR1 SGHTA, CDR2 FQGTGA. The CDR3 length is 17 residues. The CDR3 here is CASSLNPLPAGGYGYTF. CDR3 nucleotides: TGTGCCAGCAGCTTAAACCCTCTTCCCGCAGGGGGCTATGGCTACACCTTC.

This clone has a handful of counts. The chain links TRBV9 to TRBJ1-2; D unclear. The length of the CDR3 is 12 residues. Trimming pared 0 bases from V and 5 bases from J, leaving 5 bases between. CDR1 is SGDLS and CDR2 is YYNGEE in the germline V gene. The CDR3 loop reads CASSVAGYGYTF. CDR3 in DNA: TGTGCCAGCAGCGTAGCCGGGTATGGCTACACCTTC. Based on the CDR3 plus reference TRBV9 and TRBJ1-2, the full variable domain is DSGVTQTPKHLITATGQRVTLRCSPRSGDLSVYWYQQSLDQGLQFLIQYYNGEERAKGNILERFSAQQFPDLHSELNLSSLELGDSALYFCASSVAGYGYTFGSGTRLTVV.

This chain connects TRBV2 to TRBJ2-2; 9 nucleotides agree with TRBD1. The CDR3 has 14 amino acids. Germline loops: CDR1 SNHLY, CDR2 FYNNEI. Germline trimming cut 8 bases from V and 9 bases from J; bases unmatched to any gene: 10. This CDR3 reads CASGRDREIWELFF. The CDR3 coding sequence is TGTGCCAGCGGCCGGGACAGGGAAATTTGGGAGCTGTTTTTT.

The chain links TRBV15 to TRBJ1-2, with 7 bases matching TRBD1. From germline, CDR1 is LNHNV and CDR2 YYDKDF (reference sequence). The CDR3 spans 17 residues. J lost 0 bases, V lost 0 bases, and 7 bases had no gene match. CDR3 bases: TGTGCCACCAGCAGAGATCTGGACAGGAGCACTAACTATGGCTACACCTTC. This encodes CATSRDLDRSTNYGYTF.